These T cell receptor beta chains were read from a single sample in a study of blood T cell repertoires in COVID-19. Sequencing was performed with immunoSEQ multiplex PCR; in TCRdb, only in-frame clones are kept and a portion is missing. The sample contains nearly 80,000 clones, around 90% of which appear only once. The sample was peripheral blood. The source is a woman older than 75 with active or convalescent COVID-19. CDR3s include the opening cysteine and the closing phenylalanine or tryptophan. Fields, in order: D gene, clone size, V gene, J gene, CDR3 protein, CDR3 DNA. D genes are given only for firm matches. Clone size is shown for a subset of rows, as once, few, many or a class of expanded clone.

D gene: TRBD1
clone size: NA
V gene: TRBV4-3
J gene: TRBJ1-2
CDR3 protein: CASSLRDRGRGYGYTF
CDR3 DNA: TGCGCCAGCAGCCTTAGGGACAGGGGGCGAGGATATGGCTACACCTTC

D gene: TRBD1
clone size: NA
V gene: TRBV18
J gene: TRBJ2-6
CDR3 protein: CASSPPGTGSGINSGANVLTF
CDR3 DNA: TGTGCCAGCTCACCTCCCGGGACAGGGTCAGGGATAAACTCTGGGGCCAACGTCCTGACTTTC

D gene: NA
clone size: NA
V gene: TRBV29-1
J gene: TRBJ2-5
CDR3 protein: CSVEDRRVGETQYF
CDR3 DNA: TGCAGCGTTGAAGATCGCAGGGTTGGAGAGACCCAGTACTTC

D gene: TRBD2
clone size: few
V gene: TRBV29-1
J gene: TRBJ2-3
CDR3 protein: CSVATGSGADTQYF
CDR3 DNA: TGCAGCGTTGCAACGGGTAGCGGGGCGGATACGCAGTATTTT

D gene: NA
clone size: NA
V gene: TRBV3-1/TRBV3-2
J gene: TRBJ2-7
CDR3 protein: CASNLETGSYEQYF
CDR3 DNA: TGTGCCAGCAACCTAGAGACAGGTTCCTACGAGCAGTACTTC

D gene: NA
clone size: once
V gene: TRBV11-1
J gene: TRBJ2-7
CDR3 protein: CASSLALDQGISGEQYF
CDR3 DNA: TGTGCCAGCAGCTTAGCGCTCGATCAGGGGATTTCGGGCGAGCAGTACTTC

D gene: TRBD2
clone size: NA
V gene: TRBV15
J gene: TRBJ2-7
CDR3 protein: CATSRDAGGPSGEQYF
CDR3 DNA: TGTGCCACCAGCAGAGATGCGGGGGGGCCCTCCGGCGAGCAGTACTTC

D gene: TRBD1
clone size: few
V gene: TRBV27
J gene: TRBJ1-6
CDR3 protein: CASRRTGNLSLHF
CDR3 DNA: TGTGCCAGCAGAAGGACAGGGAATCTCTCCCTCCACTTT

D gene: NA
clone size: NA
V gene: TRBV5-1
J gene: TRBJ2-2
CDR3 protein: CASSLSVSGTGELFF
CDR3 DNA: TGCGCCAGCAGCTTAAGCGTGTCGGGCACCGGGGAGCTGTTTTTT

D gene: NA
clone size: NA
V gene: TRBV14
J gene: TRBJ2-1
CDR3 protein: CASSPIVPSYGNEQFF
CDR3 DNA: TGTGCCAGCAGCCCTATAGTACCTAGCTATGGGAATGAGCAGTTCTTC

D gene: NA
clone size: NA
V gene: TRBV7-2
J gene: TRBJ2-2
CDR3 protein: CASSRGLPGTGELFF
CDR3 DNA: TGTGCCAGCAGCCGGGGACTTCCGGGGACCGGGGAGCTGTTTTTT

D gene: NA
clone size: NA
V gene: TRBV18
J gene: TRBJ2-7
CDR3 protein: CASSPLDNYEQYF
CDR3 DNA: TGTGCCAGCTCACCCCTGGACAACTACGAGCAGTACTTC

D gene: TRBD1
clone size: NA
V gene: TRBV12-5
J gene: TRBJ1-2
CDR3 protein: CASGLGQGDGGYTF
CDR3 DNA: TGTGCTAGTGGTCTAGGACAGGGGGATGGTGGCTACACCTTC

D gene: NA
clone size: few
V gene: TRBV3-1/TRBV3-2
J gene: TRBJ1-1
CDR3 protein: CASSNRGGNTEAFF
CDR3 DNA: TGTGCCAGCAGCAATAGGGGGGGGAACACTGAAGCTTTCTTT

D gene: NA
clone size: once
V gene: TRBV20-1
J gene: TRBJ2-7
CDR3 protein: CSASLTAVLPHEQYF
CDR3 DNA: TGCAGTGCTAGTCTTACAGCCGTTTTGCCCCACGAGCAGTACTTC

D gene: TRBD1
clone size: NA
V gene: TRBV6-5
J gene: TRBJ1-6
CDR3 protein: CASSYRQGHNSPLHF
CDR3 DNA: TGTGCCAGCAGTTACCGACAGGGACATAATTCACCCCTCCACTTT

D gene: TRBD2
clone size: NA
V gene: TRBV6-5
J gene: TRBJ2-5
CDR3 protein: CASSYPTSGTQETQYF
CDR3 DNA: TGTGCCAGCAGTTACCCCACTAGCGGGACACAAGAGACCCAGTACTTC

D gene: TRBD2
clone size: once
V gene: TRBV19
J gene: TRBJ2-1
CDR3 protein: CASRDGGRPRDEQFF
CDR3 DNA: TGTGCCAGTCGGGATGGCGGGAGACCCCGGGATGAGCAGTTCTTC

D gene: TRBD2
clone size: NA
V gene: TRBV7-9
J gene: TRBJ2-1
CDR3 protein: CASSRGGRNNEQFF
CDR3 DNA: TGTGCCAGCAGCCGCGGCGGGAGGAACAATGAGCAGTTCTTC

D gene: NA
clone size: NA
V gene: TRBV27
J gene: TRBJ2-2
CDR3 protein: CASRQTWRSGELFF
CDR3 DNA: TGTGCCAGCAGGCAGACATGGAGGTCCGGGGAGCTGTTTTTT

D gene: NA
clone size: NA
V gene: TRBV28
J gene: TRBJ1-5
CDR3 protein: CASTLGGYSNQPQHF
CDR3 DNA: TGTGCCAGCACCTTGGGGGGGTATAGCAATCAGCCCCAGCATTTT

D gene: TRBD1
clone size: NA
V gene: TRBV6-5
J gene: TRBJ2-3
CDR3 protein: CASSYDRGTDTQYF
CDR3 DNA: TGTGCCAGCAGTTACGACAGGGGCACAGATACGCAGTATTTT

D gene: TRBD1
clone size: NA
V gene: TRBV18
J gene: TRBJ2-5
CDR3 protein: CASSLTQGVVETQYF
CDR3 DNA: TGTGCCAGCTCCCTTACACAGGGGGTAGTGGAGACCCAGTACTTC

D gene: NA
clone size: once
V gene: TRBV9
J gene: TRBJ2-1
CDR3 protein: CASRSGSSSYNEQFF
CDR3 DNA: TGTGCCAGCAGGTCAGGGTCTAGCTCCTACAATGAGCAGTTCTTC

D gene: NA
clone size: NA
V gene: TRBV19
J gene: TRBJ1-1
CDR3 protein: CASSIGSRNTEAFF
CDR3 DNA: TGTGCCAGTAGTATAGGGTCCAGAAACACTGAAGCTTTCTTT

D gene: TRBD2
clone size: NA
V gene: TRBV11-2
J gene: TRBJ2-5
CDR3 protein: CASSPTGGRETQYF
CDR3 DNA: TGTGCCAGCAGCCCCACGGGGGGGCGGGAGACCCAGTACTTC

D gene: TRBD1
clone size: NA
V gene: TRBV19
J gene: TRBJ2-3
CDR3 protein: CASSMDRASTDTQYF
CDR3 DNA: TGTGCCAGTAGTATGGACAGGGCCAGCACAGATACGCAGTATTTT

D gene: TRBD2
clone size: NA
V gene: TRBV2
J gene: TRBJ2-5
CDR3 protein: CASSEAPSGGGTQYF
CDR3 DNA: TGTGCCAGCAGTGAAGCGCCCAGCGGGGGGGGGACCCAGTACTTC

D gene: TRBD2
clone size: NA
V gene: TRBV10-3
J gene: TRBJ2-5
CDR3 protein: CAISDTSGGASETQYF
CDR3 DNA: TGTGCCATCAGTGATACTAGCGGGGGGGCGTCGGAGACCCAGTACTTC

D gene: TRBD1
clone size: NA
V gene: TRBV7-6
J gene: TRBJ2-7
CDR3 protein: CASSSSRDRGSNEQYF
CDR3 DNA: TGTGCCAGCAGCTCTTCCCGGGACAGGGGGTCCAACGAGCAGTACTTC

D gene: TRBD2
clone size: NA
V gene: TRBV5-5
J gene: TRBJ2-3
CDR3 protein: CASSFGLAGGPGDTQYF
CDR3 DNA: TGTGCCAGCAGCTTCGGACTAGCGGGAGGGCCAGGGGATACGCAGTATTTT

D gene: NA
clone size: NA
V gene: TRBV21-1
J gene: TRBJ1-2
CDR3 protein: CASSRGPGYGYTF
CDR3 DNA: TGTGCCAGCAGCAGAGGACCAGGGTATGGCTACACCTTC

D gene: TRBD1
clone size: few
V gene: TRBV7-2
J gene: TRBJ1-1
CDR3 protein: CASSLFATGANTEAFF
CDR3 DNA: TGTGCCAGCAGCTTATTTGCGACAGGGGCGAACACTGAAGCTTTCTTT

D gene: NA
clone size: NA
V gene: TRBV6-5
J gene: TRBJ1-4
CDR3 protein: CASSYLGAGGEKLFF
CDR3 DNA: TGTGCCAGCAGTTACCTGGGGGCGGGAGGTGAAAAACTGTTTTTT

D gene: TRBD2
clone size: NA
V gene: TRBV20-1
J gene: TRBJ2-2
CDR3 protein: CSASSGGRYTGELFF
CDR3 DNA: TGCAGTGCTAGTTCGGGAGGCAGGTACACCGGGGAGCTGTTTTTT

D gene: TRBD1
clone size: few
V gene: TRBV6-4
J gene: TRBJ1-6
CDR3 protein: CASRGQDNSPLHF
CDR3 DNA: TGTGCCAGCAGGGGACAGGATAATTCACCCCTCCACTTT

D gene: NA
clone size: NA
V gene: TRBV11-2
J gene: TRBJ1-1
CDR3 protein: CASTLEIGGMNTEAFF
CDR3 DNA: TGTGCCAGCACCTTAGAGATAGGAGGGATGAACACTGAAGCTTTCTTT

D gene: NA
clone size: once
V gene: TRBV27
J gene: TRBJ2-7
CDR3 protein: CASSLRVSYEQYF
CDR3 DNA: TGTGCCAGCAGTTTAAGAGTCTCCTACGAGCAGTACTTC

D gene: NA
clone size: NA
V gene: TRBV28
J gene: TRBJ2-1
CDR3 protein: CASSLPRNEQFF
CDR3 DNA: TGTGCCAGCAGTTTACCCAGGAATGAGCAGTTCTTC

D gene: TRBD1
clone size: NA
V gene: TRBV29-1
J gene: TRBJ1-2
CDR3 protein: CSVSTGGGYGYTF
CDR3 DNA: TGCAGCGTTTCGACAGGGGGGGGCTATGGCTACACCTTC

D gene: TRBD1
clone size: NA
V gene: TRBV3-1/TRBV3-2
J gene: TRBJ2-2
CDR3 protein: CASSQDFGDRDTGELFF
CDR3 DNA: TGTGCCAGCAGCCAAGATTTCGGGGACAGGGACACCGGGGAGCTGTTTTTT

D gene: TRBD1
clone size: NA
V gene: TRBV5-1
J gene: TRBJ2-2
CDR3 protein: CASSSQGGGTGELFF
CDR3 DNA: TGCGCCAGCAGCTCACAGGGGGGAGGAACCGGGGAGCTGTTTTTT

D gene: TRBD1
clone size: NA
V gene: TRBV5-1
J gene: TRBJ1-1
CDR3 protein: CASSLTGGAPEAFF
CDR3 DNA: TGCGCCAGCAGCTTAACAGGGGGCGCCCCGGAAGCTTTCTTT